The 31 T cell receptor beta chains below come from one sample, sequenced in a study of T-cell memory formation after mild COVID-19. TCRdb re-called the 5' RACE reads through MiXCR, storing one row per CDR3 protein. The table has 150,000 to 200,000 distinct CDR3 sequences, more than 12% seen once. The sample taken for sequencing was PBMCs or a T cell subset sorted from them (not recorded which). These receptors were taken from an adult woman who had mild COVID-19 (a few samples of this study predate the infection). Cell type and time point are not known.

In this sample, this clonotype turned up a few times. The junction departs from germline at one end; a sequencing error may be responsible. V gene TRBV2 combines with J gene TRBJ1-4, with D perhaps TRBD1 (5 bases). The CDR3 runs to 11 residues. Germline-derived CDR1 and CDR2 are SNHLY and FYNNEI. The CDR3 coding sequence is TGTGCCAGCAGCTTAAAATCGACGGGGACTTTT. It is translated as CASSLKSTGTF.

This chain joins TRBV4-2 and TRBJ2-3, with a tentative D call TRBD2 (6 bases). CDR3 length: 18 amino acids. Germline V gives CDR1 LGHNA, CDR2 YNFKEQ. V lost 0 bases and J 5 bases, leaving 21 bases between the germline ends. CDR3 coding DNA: TGTGCCAGCAGCCAAGAGTACCCGGACTACTCTCTCGGAGATACGCAGTATTTT. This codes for CASSQEYPDYSLGDTQYF.

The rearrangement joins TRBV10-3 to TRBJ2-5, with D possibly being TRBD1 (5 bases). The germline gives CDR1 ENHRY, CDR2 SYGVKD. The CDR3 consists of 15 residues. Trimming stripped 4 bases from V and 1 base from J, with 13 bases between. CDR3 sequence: CAISGAPGPQETQYF. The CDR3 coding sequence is TGTGCCATCAGTGGGGCTCCAGGGCCCCAAGAGACCCAGTACTTC.

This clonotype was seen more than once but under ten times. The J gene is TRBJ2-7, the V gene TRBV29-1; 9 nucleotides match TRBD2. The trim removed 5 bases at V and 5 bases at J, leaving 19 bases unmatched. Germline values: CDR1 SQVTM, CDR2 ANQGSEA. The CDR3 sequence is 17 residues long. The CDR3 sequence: CSVIVSSGRSGKDEQYF. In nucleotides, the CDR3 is TGCAGCGTTATAGTGAGTAGCGGGAGATCGGGAAAAGACGAGCAGTACTTC.

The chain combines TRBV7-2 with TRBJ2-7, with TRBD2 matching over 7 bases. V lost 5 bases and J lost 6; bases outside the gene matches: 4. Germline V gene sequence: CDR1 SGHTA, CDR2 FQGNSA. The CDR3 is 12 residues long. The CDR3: CASSPWEGEQYF. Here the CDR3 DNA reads TGTGCCAGCAGCCCTTGGGAGGGCGAGCAGTACTTC.

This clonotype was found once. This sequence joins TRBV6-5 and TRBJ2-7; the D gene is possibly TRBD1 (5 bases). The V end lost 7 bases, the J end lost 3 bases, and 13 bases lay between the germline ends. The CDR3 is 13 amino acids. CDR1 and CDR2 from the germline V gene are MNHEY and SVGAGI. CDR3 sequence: CASMGQSFYEQYF. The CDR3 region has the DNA TGTGCCAGCATGGGGCAGAGTTTCTACGAGCAGTACTTC.

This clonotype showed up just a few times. CDR3 loop: CASSYSAPQTAEGAREQYF. The DNA of the CDR3 is TGTGCCAGCAGTTACTCCGCCCCACAAACAGCCGAAGGGGCCCGCGAGCAGTACTTC. The chain joins TRBV6-6 to TRBJ2-7; tentative D call: TRBD1 (5 bases). Germline CDR1 reads MNHNY; CDR2 reads SVGAGI (reference sequence). The CDR3 is 19 residues long. Trimming took 0 bases from V and 6 from J, leaving 27 bases between them.

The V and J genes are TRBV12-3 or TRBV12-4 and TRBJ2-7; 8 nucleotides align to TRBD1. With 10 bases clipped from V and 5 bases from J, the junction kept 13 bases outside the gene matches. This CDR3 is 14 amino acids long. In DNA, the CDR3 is TGTGCCACCATGGTCGCAGGGGGCTTCGACGAGCAGTACTTC. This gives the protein CATMVAGGFDEQYF.

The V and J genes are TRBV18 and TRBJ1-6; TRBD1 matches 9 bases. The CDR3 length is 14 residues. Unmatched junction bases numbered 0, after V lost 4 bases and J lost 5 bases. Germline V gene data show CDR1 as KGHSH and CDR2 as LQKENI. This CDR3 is CASSRDRDNSPLHF. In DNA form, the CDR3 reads TGTGCCAGCTCACGGGACAGGGATAATTCACCCCTCCACTTT. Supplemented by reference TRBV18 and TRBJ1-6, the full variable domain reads NAGVMQNPRHLVRRRGQEARLRCSPMKGHSHVYWYRQLPEEGLKFMVYLQKENIIDESGMPKERFSAEFPKEGPSILRIQQVVRGDSAAYFCASSRDRDNSPLHFGNGTRLTVT.

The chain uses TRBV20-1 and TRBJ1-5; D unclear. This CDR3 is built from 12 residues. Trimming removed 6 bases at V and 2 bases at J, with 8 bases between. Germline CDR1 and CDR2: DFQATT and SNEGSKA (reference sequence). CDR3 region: CSATTGNQPQHF. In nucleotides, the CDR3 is TGCAGTGCCACGACCGGCAATCAGCCCCAGCATTTT.

The chain's CDR3 is CASSEGGSEAFF. The CDR3 nucleotides read TGTGCCAGCAGTGAAGGTGGGAGTGAAGCTTTCTTT. This chain connects TRBV2 to TRBJ1-1, with D unclear. The V gene's germline CDR1 is SNHLY and CDR2 FYNNEI. The CDR3 consists of 12 residues. Trimming stripped 1 base from V and 7 bases from J, with 7 bases between.

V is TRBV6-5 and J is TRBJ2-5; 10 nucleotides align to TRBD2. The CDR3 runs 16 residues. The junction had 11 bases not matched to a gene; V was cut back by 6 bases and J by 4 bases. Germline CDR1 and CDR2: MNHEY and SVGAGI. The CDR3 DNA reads TGTGCCAGCAGCCACAACCGAGCGGGAGGGGCAGAGACCCAGTACTTC. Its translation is CASSHNRAGGAETQYF.

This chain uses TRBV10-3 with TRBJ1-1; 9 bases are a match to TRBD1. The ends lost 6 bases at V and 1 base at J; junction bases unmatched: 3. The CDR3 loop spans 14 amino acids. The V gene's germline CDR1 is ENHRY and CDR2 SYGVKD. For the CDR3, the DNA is TGTGCCATCAGAGCGGACAGGGGGAACACTGAAGCTTTCTTT. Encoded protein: CAIRADRGNTEAFF.

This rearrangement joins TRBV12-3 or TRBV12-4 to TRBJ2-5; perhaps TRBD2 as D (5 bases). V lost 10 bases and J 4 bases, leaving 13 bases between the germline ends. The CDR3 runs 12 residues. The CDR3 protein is CATSRRLETQYF. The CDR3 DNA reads TGTGCCACTAGCAGGCGGTTAGAGACCCAGTACTTC.

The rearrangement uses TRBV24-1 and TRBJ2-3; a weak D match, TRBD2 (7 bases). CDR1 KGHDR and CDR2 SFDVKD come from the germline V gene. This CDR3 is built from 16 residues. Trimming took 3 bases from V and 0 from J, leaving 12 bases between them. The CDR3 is CATSDRGRGSTDTQYF. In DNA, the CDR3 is TGTGCCACCAGTGATCGAGGGAGGGGGAGCACAGATACGCAGTATTTT.

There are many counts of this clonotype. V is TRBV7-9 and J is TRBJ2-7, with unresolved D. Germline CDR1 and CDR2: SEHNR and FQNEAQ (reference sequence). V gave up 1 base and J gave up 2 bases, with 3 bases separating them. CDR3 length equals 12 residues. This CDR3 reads CASSLDTYEQYF. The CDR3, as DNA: TGTGCCAGCAGCTTAGATACCTACGAGCAGTACTTC.

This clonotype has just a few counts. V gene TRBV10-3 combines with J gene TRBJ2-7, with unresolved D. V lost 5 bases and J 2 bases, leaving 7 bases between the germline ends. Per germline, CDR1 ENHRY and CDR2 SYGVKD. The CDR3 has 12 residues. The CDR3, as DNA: TGTGCCATCAGTCGAGCCGCCTACGAGCAGTACTTC. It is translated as CAISRAAYEQYF.

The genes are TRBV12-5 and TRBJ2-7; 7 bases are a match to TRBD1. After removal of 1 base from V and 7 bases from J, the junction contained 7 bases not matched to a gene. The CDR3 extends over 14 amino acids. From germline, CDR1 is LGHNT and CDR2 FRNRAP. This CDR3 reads CASGLGDSRGEQYF. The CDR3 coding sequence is TGTGCTAGTGGTTTGGGGGACAGCCGAGGGGAGCAGTACTTC. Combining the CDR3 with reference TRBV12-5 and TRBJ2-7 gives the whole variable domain DARVTQTPRHKVTEMGQEVTMRCQPILGHNTVFWYRQTMMQGLELLAYFRNRAPLDDSGMPKDRFSAEMPDATLATLKIQPSEPRDSAVYFCASGLGDSRGEQYFGPGTRLTVT.

CDR3 region: CASSFRYGRNNEKLFF. The CDR3 DNA reads TGTGCCAGCAGCTTTCGGTACGGGAGGAACAATGAAAAACTGTTTTTT. This chain joins TRBV7-8 and TRBJ1-4, with D unresolved. The germline gives CDR1 SGHVS, CDR2 FQNEAQ. This CDR3 region has 16 residues. Trimming removed 3 bases at V and 5 bases at J, with 16 bases between.

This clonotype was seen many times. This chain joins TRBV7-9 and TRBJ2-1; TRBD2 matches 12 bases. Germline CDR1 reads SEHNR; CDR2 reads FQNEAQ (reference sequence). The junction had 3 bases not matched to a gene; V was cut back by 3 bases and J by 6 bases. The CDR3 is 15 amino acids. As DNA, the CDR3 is TGTGCCAGCAGCTTCCCTAGCGGGGGGGCCAATGAGCAGTTCTTC. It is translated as CASSFPSGGANEQFF.

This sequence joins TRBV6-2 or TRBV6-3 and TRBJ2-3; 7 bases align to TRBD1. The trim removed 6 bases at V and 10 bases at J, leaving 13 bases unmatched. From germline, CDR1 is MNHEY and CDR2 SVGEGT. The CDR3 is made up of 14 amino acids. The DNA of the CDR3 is TGTGCCAGCAGCCCCGGACAGGCCACGAGGGCGCAGTATTTT. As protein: CASSPGQATRAQYF.

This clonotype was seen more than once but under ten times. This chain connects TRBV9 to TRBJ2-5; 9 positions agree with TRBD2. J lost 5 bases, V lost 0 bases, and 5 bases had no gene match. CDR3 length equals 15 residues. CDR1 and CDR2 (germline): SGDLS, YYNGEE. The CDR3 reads CASSVASSGSETQYF. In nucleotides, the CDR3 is TGTGCCAGCAGCGTAGCTAGTAGCGGGAGTGAGACCCAGTACTTC.

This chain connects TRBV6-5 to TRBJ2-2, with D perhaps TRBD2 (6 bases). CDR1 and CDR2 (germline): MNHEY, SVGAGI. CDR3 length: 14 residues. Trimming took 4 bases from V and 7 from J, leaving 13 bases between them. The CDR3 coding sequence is TGTGCCAGCAGTTCCAGGCGAGCGGGCGGGGAGCTGTTTTTT. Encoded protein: CASSSRRAGGELFF.

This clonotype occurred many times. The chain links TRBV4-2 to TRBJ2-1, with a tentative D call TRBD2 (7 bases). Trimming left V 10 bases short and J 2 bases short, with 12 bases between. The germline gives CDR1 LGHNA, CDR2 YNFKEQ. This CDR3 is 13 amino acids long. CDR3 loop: CAIGGATYNEQFF. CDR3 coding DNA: TGTGCCATAGGGGGGGCCACCTACAATGAGCAGTTCTTC.

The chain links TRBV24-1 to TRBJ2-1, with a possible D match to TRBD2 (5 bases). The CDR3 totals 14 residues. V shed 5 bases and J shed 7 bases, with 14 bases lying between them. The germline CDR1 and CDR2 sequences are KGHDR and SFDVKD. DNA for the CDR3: TGTGCCACCAGTGGCGCGGTTCGGGAAAATGAGCAGTTCTTC. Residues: CATSGAVRENEQFF.

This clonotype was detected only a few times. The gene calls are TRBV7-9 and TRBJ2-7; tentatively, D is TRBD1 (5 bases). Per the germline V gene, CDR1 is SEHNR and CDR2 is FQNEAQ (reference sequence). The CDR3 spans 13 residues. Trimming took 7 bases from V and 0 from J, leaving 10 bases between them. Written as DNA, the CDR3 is TGTGCCAGCACCCAGGGTAGCTCCTACGAGCAGTACTTC. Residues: CASTQGSSYEQYF.

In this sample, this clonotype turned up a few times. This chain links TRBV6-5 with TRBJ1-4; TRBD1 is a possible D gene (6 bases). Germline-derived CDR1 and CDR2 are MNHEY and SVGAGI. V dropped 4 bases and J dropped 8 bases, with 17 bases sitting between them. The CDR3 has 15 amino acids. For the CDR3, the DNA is TGTGCCAGCAGTTCCCCGAATTTAGGACAGGAAAAACTGTTTTTT. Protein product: CASSSPNLGQEKLFF.

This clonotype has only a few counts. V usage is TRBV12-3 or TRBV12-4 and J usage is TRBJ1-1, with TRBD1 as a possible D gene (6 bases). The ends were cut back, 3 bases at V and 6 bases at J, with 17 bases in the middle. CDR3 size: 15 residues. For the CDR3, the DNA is TGTGCCAGCAGTTTTCCCGGGGGGCGTGCGGCTGAAGCTTTCTTT. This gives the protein CASSFPGGRAAEAFF.

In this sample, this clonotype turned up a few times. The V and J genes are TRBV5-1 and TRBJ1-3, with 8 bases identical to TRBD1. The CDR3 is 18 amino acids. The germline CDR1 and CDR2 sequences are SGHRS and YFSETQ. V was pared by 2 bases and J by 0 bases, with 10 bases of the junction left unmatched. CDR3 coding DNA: TGCGCCAGCAGCTTCGGGGGAGGGACAGGAGTCTCTGGAAACACCATATATTTT. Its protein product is CASSFGGGTGVSGNTIYF.

CDR3 sequence reads: CSVADGSYEQYF. The CDR3 coding sequence is TGCAGCGTTGCTGACGGTTCCTACGAGCAGTACTTC. This chain joins TRBV29-1 and TRBJ2-7; D call uncertain. V lost 4 bases to trimming and J lost 1 base, with 8 bases between them. The CDR3 covers 12 residues. Germline V gene data show CDR1 as SQVTM and CDR2 as ANQGSEA.

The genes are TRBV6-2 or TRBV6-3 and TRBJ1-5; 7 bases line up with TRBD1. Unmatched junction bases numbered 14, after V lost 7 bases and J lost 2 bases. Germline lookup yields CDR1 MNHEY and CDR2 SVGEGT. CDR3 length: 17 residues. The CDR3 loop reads CASTPNRQGLGNQPQHF. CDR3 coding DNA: TGTGCCAGCACCCCCAACCGACAGGGTCTGGGCAATCAGCCCCAGCATTTT.